The rows below give T cell receptor beta chains drawn from one sample of a study of blood T cells in healthy people across ages. TCRdb passed the 5' RACE reads through MiXCR, listing each CDR3 protein once. The table lists around 990,000 distinct CDR3 sequences, 20% to 25% of them singletons. A further study also used this sample, focusing on T cells of mothers and their children.

Sequencing used blood. The receptors stem from a girl aged 2-10 years in good health. Both conserved end residues are trimmed from each CDR3. A D gene is named only where the DNA matches it firmly.

d_gene	v_gene	CDR3aa
-	TRBV13	ASRLGPYEQY
-	TRBV19	ASSSAPGADLEAF
-	TRBV10-3	ARRAAHTDTQY
TRBD1	TRBV25-1	ASSDLQGISFETQY
TRBD1	TRBV28	ASSLMGVGQGSYEQY
-	TRBV29-1	SALEENSHEQY
-	TRBV6-1	ASSDASVTGELF
TRBD1	TRBV20-1	SARTGTGGLNEQF
-	TRBV11-3	ASSSNPPELNYEQY
-	TRBV3-1	ASRQTGFEAF
TRBD1	TRBV12-3/TRBV12-4	ASRPETGGLHEQF
-	TRBV7-8	ASSSLLRDLGLAYNEQF
TRBD2	TRBV29-1	SVASGLTDTQY
TRBD1	TRBV6-6	ASSYTGQGDTEAF
TRBD2	TRBV7-2	ASRLAGGPVEQF
TRBD1	TRBV24-1	ATSATGTGHNEQF
-	TRBV7-2	ASSFRDSWEQY
-	TRBV29-1	SVPNLVPNEQF
TRBD2	TRBV29-1	SVMGLAGASTSYEQY
-	TRBV20-1	SARVTAANVLT
TRBD2	TRBV27	ASSLGLVGGRKDTQY
-	TRBV20-1	SARDEGREQY
-	TRBV12-3/TRBV12-4	ASKFSAANPYNEQF
-	TRBV7-3	ASSPTGIIETQY
-	TRBV12-3/TRBV12-4	ASSLRQGGNEQY
-	TRBV4-1	ASRLIVSPHNEQF
TRBD1	TRBV6-2/TRBV6-3	ASSGMDRGRNSPLH
TRBD2	TRBV4-3	ASSQGGGGEYEQF
TRBD1	TRBV12-3/TRBV12-4	ASSTGVPYGYT
-	TRBV29-1	SVGLRQANTEAF
-	TRBV12-3/TRBV12-4	ASSGYRGNTEAF
-	TRBV28	ASSFSGKGQETQY
-	TRBV7-9	ASSPRVREQETQY
TRBD2	TRBV24-1	ATSDLWTSGEFVIETQY
TRBD1	TRBV4-1	ASSQVQGAIVYEKLF
TRBD2	TRBV5-6	ASSLLIPFREDYEQY
TRBD1	TRBV29-1	SVMTGRMNEQY
-	TRBV24-1	AASDFGNEQF
TRBD1	TRBV20-1	SAREFTGGGRTEAF
TRBD1	TRBV7-9	ASSLPDRGRQETQY
-	TRBV6-1	ASSPRRWWGGEYGYT
-	TRBV11-2	ASSYYPNPRVGGGMNTEAF
-	TRBV20-1	SASADYEQY
-	TRBV7-9	ASSLTRQDPYGYT
-	TRBV27	ASIPSRSYNEQF
TRBD2	TRBV6-6	ASSAGRSPDTQY
TRBD1	TRBV29-1	SVAEQGAQGPQH
TRBD1	TRBV7-2	ASSFQGGGEKLF
TRBD2	TRBV7-8	ASSALAGEREQF
-	TRBV7-3	ASSPGLPTEQF